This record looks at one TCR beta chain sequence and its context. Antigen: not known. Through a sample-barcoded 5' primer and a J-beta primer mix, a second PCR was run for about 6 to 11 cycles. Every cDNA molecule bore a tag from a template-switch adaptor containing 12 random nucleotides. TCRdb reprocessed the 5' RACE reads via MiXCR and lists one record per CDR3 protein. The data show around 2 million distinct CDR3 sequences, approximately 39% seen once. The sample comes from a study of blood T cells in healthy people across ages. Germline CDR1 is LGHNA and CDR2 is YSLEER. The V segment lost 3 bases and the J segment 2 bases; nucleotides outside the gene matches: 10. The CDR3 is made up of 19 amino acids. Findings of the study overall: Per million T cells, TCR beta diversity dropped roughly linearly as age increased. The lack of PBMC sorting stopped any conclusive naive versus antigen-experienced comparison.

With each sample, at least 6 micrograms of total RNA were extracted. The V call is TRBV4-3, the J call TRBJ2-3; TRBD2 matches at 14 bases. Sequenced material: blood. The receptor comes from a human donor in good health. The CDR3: CASSQELRLAGGLTDTQYF. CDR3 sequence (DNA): TGCGCCAGCAGCCAGGAGTTGAGACTAGCGGGGGGGCTCACAGATACGCAGTATTTT.